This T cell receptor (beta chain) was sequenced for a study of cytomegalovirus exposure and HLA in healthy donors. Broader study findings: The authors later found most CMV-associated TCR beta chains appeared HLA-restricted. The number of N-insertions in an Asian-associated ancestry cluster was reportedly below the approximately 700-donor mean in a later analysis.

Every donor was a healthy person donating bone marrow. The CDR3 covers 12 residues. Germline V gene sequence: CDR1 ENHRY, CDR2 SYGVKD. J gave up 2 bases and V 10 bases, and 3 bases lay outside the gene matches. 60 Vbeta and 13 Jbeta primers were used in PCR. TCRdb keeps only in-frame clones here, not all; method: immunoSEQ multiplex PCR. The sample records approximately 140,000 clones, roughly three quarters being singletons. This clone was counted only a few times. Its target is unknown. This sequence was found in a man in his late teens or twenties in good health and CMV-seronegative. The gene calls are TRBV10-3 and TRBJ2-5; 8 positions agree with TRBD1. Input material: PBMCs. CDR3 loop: CATRQGQETQYF. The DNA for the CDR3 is TGTGCCACCCGACAGGGGCAAGAGACCCAGTACTTC.